Each of the 17 T cell receptor beta chains below was sequenced from the same sample in a study of identical twins. Via MiXCR, TCRdb re-called the 5' RACE reads, giving one row per CDR3 protein. The sample lists hundreds of thousands of distinct CDR3 sequences; roughly 6% were seen once. Sequencing used naive T cells sorted from blood. Every receptor here comes from a man aged 18 to 30 in good health.

The sample holds many counts of this clonotype. This chain connects TRBV4-1 to TRBJ1-1; maybe TRBD1 (5 bases). Germline values: CDR1 MGHRA, CDR2 YSYEKL. The V end was cut by 4 bases, the J end by 5 bases, with 17 bases between. The CDR3 is 15 residues long. DNA of the CDR3: TGCGCCAGCAGCCCCCACGCTCCAGGGAGGACTGAAGCTTTCTTT. It specifies CASSPHAPGRTEAFF.

The sample holds many counts of this clonotype. The chain links TRBV5-8 to TRBJ1-1; weak D call: TRBD1 (5 bases). Per germline, CDR1 SGHTS and CDR2 YDEGEE. The V end lost 0 bases, the J end lost 8 bases, and 5 bases lay between the germline ends. The length of the CDR3 is 11 residues. The CDR3 nucleotides are TGTGCCAGCAGCTTGGAGGGGGAAGCTTTCTTT. The encoded protein is CASSLEGEAFF. Full variable domain (outside the CDR3, taken from reference TRBV5-8 and TRBJ1-1): EAGVTQSPTHLIKTRGQQATLRCSPISGHTSVYWYQQALGLGLQFLLWYDEGEERNRGNFPPRFSGRQFPNYSSELNVNALELEDSALYLCASSLEGEAFFGQGTRLTVV.

This clonotype was picked up many times. This sequence joins TRBV4-2 and TRBJ2-1; 9 bases line up with TRBD2. V lost 4 bases to trimming and J lost 8 bases; unmatched junction nucleotides: 15. Germline CDR1 and CDR2: LGHNA and YNFKEQ. This CDR3 is 17 amino acids long. The CDR3 here is CASSRDGGTSILHEQFF. CDR3 DNA sequence: TGTGCCAGCAGCCGCGACGGCGGGACTAGCATTCTTCATGAGCAGTTCTTC.

This clonotype was observed a handful of times. The gene calls are TRBV9 and TRBJ2-1, with 9 bases fitting TRBD2. The CDR3 loop spans 17 amino acids. Germline V lookup: CDR1 SGDLS, CDR2 YYNGEE. V was clipped by 0 bases and J by 7 bases; unmatched bases: 11. The chain's CDR3 is CASSVGRWREGLNEQFF. The CDR3 nucleotides read TGTGCCAGCAGCGTAGGAAGGTGGCGGGAGGGCCTAAATGAGCAGTTCTTC.

This clonotype has at least ten counts. The chain employs TRBV6-5 and TRBJ1-1, with TRBD1 identical over 8 bases. CDR1 is MNHEY, CDR2 SVGAGI, per germline. This CDR3 has 16 amino acids. The V and J ends lost 1 base and 1 base, in that order; junction bases with no gene match: 5. Written as DNA, the CDR3 is TGTGCCAGCAGTTACTTGGCAGGGGGCGCGAACACTGAAGCTTTCTTT. Protein: CASSYLAGGANTEAFF.

This clonotype was counted at least ten times. This chain links TRBV6-2 or TRBV6-3 with TRBJ1-5; perhaps TRBD1 as D (5 bases). The CDR3 covers 18 residues. Trimming stripped 2 bases from V and 6 bases from J, with 23 bases between. CDR1 and CDR2 (germline): MNHEY, SVGEGT. CDR3 in amino acids: CASSYTAGSEGQVQPQHF. CDR3 DNA sequence: TGTGCCAGCAGTTACACCGCGGGGTCGGAGGGGCAGGTTCAGCCCCAGCATTTT.

The J gene is TRBJ1-1, the V gene TRBV30; D is ambiguous. The CDR3 runs 12 residues. From germline, CDR1 is GTSNPN and CDR2 SVGIG (reference sequence). V shed 5 bases and J shed 1 base, with 8 bases lying between them. The CDR3 loop reads CAWAFRNTEAFF. CDR3 nucleotides: TGTGCCTGGGCTTTCAGGAACACTGAAGCTTTCTTT.

This clonotype has ten or more counts. V usage is TRBV10-3 and J usage is TRBJ2-1, with 8 bases matching TRBD2. This CDR3 region has 11 residues. CDR1 ENHRY and CDR2 SYGVKD come from the germline V gene. The V gene end was trimmed by 8 bases and the J gene end by 10 bases; junction bases not matched to a gene: 4. CDR3 loop: CAIGLAGEQFF. The CDR3 DNA reads as TGTGCCATCGGGCTAGCGGGCGAGCAGTTCTTC.

The chain employs TRBV2 and TRBJ2-5; possibly TRBD2 for D (5 bases). The CDR3 extends over 14 amino acids. Trimming shortened V by 7 bases and J by 0 bases, and 12 bases separated the two germline ends. CDR1 and CDR2 (germline): SNHLY, FYNNEI. CDR3 protein: CASKQLENQETQYF. The CDR3, as DNA: TGTGCCAGCAAACAACTAGAAAACCAAGAGACCCAGTACTTC.

This clonotype showed up many times. The CDR3, as DNA: TGCGCCAGCAGCATACCTACCGGGACAGGGGTCAATGAGCAGTTCTTC. It encodes CASSIPTGTGVNEQFF. The chain links TRBV5-1 to TRBJ2-1; 10 bases agree with TRBD1. Germline lookup yields CDR1 SGHRS and CDR2 YFSETQ. J lost 6 bases, V lost 4 bases, and 10 bases had no gene match. The CDR3 has 16 residues.

The chain has TRBV5-1 and TRBJ2-6, with D possibly being TRBD1 (5 bases). V was shortened by 6 bases and J by 4 bases, with 14 bases between the two germline ends. Germline CDR1 is SGHRS and CDR2 is YFSETQ. CDR3 size: 15 residues. In DNA form, the CDR3 reads TGCGCCAGCATAGGGGAAAACTCGGGGGCCAACGTCCTGACTTTC. It specifies CASIGENSGANVLTF.

As regards this clonotype: A read error may account for a junction end that differs from germline. This chain links TRBV20-1 with TRBJ1-3, with 7 positions matching TRBD1. Looked up from germline, CDR1 is DFQATT and CDR2 is SNEGSKA (reference sequence). CDR3 size: 16 residues. CDR3 nucleotides: TGCAGTGCTAGAGATTATAAGGGGGCCATTGGAAACACCATGTATTTT. Translation gives CSARDYKGAIGNTMYF.

This clonotype was found many times. This chain links TRBV29-1 with TRBJ2-1, with D possibly matching TRBD1 (6 bases). Germline loops: CDR1 SQVTM, CDR2 ANQGSEA. This CDR3 is built from 15 residues. Deletions cut 0 bases from V and 3 bases from J, with 12 bases between. CDR3 protein: CSVEDQDSLYNEQFF. As DNA, the CDR3 is TGCAGCGTTGAAGATCAGGACAGCCTCTACAATGAGCAGTTCTTC.

This clonotype was detected many times. The chain combines TRBV29-1 with TRBJ2-3; 9 bases match TRBD2. There are 14 residues in the CDR3. Germline CDR1 reads SQVTM; CDR2 reads ANQGSEA. Trimming removed 5 bases from V and 2 bases from J; junction bases left unmatched: 5. The CDR3 coding sequence is TGCAGCGTTCCCCTAGCGGGACCCACAGATACGCAGTATTTT. This translates into CSVPLAGPTDTQYF.

This clonotype has at least ten counts. The rearrangement uses TRBV12-3 or TRBV12-4 and TRBJ2-1; D not certain. The CDR3 extends over 10 amino acids. V was shortened by 8 bases and J by 4 bases, with 3 bases between the two germline ends. CDR3 sequence reads: CASGYNEQFF. DNA for the CDR3: TGTGCCAGCGGATACAATGAGCAGTTCTTC.

There are many counts of this clonotype. The chain couples TRBV24-1 to TRBJ2-1, with 9 bases lining up with TRBD1. Trimming took 5 bases from V and 6 from J; bases not matched to a gene: 10. CDR1 and CDR2 from the germline V gene are KGHDR and SFDVKD. The CDR3 has 16 amino acids. The CDR3 protein is CATSGDRVFSVNEQFF. CDR3 sequence (DNA): TGTGCCACCAGTGGGGACAGGGTTTTTTCGGTCAATGAGCAGTTCTTC.

There are many counts of this clonotype. V and J are TRBV20-1 and TRBJ2-4, with D possibly being TRBD2 (5 bases). The CDR3 has 12 amino acids. With 3 bases removed from V and 6 bases from J, the gap between germline ends came to 9 bases. The germline V gene encodes CDR1 DFQATT and CDR2 SNEGSKA (reference sequence). CDR3 nucleotide sequence: TGCAGTGCTAGGAGGGAGAGAAACATTCAGTACTTC. It encodes CSARRERNIQYF.